The 14 T cell receptor beta chains below all came from one sample that was sequenced in a study of Graves' ophthalmopathy and Graves' hyperthyroidism. The study amplified TCR beta CDR3 regions using RNA transcripts. HTBI primers were employed in first-round RT-PCR, then a second-round multiplex PCR followed. TCRdb used MiXCR to reprocess the multiplex PCR reads, holding one entry per CDR3 protein. Of around 1.1 million distinct CDR3 sequences in the sample, 35% to 40% were seen once. Material: peripheral blood or thyroid tissue (not recorded which). The receptors originated from an adult man with Graves' hyperthyroidism.

The V gene is TRBV19, the J gene TRBJ1-5; D is possibly TRBD1 (6 bases). Trimming took off 6 bases at V and 4 bases at J, with 19 bases between the two ends. There are 16 residues in the CDR3. Per germline, CDR1 LNHDA and CDR2 SQIVND (reference sequence). The CDR3 region has the DNA TGTGCCAGTAGCCCCCAAGGGGGTCAGGGAAATCAGCCCCAGCATTTT. Amino acid sequence: CASSPQGGQGNQPQHF.

Many counts were recorded for this clonotype. This rearrangement joins TRBV7-9 to TRBJ1-3; 8 positions agree with TRBD1. Germline CDR1 is SEHNR and CDR2 is FQNEAQ (reference sequence). This CDR3 spans 15 amino acids. Losses at the gene ends were 4 bases for V and 2 bases for J; bases not matched to a gene: 4. The CDR3 is CASSSPDRAGNTIYF. The CDR3 nucleotides are TGTGCCAGCAGCTCACCGGACAGGGCTGGAAACACCATATATTTT.

This clonotype has only a few counts. The chain joins TRBV6-5 to TRBJ1-5, with unresolved D. CDR1 is MNHEY and CDR2 is SVGAGI in the germline V gene. This CDR3 region has 15 residues. V was clipped by 0 bases and J by 0 bases, with 6 bases between them. Here the CDR3 reads CASSYSRVSNQPQHF. CDR3 coding DNA: TGTGCCAGCAGTTACTCGAGGGTTAGCAATCAGCCCCAGCATTTT.

This clonotype has more than one count but fewer than ten. The chain has TRBV4-2 and TRBJ1-5; no clear D gene. V dropped 5 bases and J dropped 0 bases, with 14 bases sitting between them. CDR1 and CDR2 from the germline V gene are LGHNA and YNFKEQ. This CDR3 spans 16 amino acids. The chain's CDR3 is CASSVAEDYSNQPQHF. CDR3 nucleotide sequence: TGTGCCAGCAGCGTTGCGGAGGATTATAGCAATCAGCCCCAGCATTTT.

This clonotype was picked up a small number of times. V is TRBV11-2 and J is TRBJ2-7, with 7 bases that match TRBD2. Trimming cost V 4 bases and J 12 bases; bases outside gene matches: 15. Germline V gene data show CDR1 as SGHAT and CDR2 as FQNNGV. The CDR3 is made up of 14 amino acids. CDR3 in DNA: TGTGCCAGCAGCTCCGATTTATTTAGCGGGTTGGTGTACTTC. This gives the protein CASSSDLFSGLVYF.

In this sample, this clonotype turned up once. The chain joins TRBV19 to TRBJ2-7; D ambiguous. The CDR3 has 14 residues. From germline, CDR1 is LNHDA and CDR2 SQIVND (reference sequence). The V and J ends lost 1 base and 0 bases respectively, with 7 bases between them. CDR3 nucleotides: TGTGCCAGTAGTATAGTGGCCAACTCCTACGAGCAGTACTTC. Protein sequence: CASSIVANSYEQYF. Drawing the rest from reference TRBV19 and TRBJ2-7, the complete variable domain is DGGITQSPKYLFRKEGQNVTLSCEQNLNHDAMYWYRQDPGQGLRLIYYSQIVNDFQKGDIAEGYSVSREKKESFPLTVTSAQKNPTAFYLCASSIVANSYEQYFGPGTRLTVT.

This clonotype was observed a few times. The V call is TRBV7-8, the J call TRBJ2-7, with 13 bases fitting TRBD2. Trimming at V came to 1 base and at J to 5 bases, leaving 11 bases not matched to a gene. Looked up from germline, CDR1 is SGHVS and CDR2 is FQNEAQ. The CDR3 has 18 amino acids. The CDR3 DNA is TGTGCCAGCAGCTTAGGCTTGGTACTAGCGGGGGGGCTCAACGAGCAGTACTTC. This codes for CASSLGLVLAGGLNEQYF.

In the case of this clonotype: This may be a read error, as it is one base from a much larger clone. V gene TRBV19 combines with J gene TRBJ1-1; D may be TRBD1 (6 bases). Germline CDR1 and CDR2: LNHDA and SQIVND (reference sequence). V was clipped by 3 bases and J by 7 bases, with 12 bases between them. The CDR3 totals 13 residues. The chain's CDR3 is CASSMFGGFEAFF. The CDR3 coding sequence is TGTGCCAGTAGTATGTTTGGGGGCTTTGAAGCTTTCTTT.

This rearrangement joins TRBV11-2 to TRBJ1-2; 7 bases line up with TRBD1. CDR3 length: 14 residues. CDR1 and CDR2 (germline): SGHAT, FQNNGV. The V gene end was trimmed by 5 bases and the J gene end by 2 bases; junction bases not matched to a gene: 5. CDR3 sequence: CASSAGQLNYGYTF. CDR3 nucleotide sequence: TGTGCCAGCAGCGCGGGACAGCTCAACTATGGCTACACCTTC.

In its sample, this clonotype was seen a few times. The chain is built from TRBV6-6 and TRBJ2-5, with 7 positions matching TRBD1. Germline V lookup: CDR1 MNHNY, CDR2 SVGAGI (reference sequence). This CDR3 contains 17 residues. With V trimmed by 0 bases and J by 0 bases, 7 bases remained unmatched. DNA of the CDR3: TGTGCCAGCAGTTACTCGAAGGGGGCAACCTACCAAGAGACCCAGTACTTC. Amino acids: CASSYSKGATYQETQYF.

This clonotype turned up a few times. The J gene is TRBJ2-5, the V gene TRBV9; the D is unclear. V lost 3 bases, J lost 1 base, and 10 bases lay in between. This CDR3 region has 14 residues. From germline, CDR1 is SGDLS and CDR2 YYNGEE. This CDR3 reads CASSADLLQETQYF. The CDR3 DNA reads as TGTGCCAGCAGCGCCGACTTGCTCCAAGAGACCCAGTACTTC.

A remark on this clonotype: It may be a read error: a sequence one base away is much more abundant. This chain joins TRBV7-8 and TRBJ1-1; weak D call: TRBD1 (6 bases). Trimming pared 2 bases from V and 1 base from J, leaving 11 bases between. CDR1 and CDR2 from the germline V gene are SGHVS and FQNEAQ. The CDR3 extends over 15 amino acids. The CDR3 DNA reads as TGTGCCAGCAGCTTAATGGGGGCGGGGAACACTGAAGCTTTCTTT. Translated, it gives CASSLMGAGNTEAFF.

The CDR3 nucleotides are TGTGCCAGCAGTCCGGGCGGATTGGGCCGAGAGACCCAGTACTTC. This codes for CASSPGGLGRETQYF. The chain joins TRBV28 to TRBJ2-5; no firm D call. Germline V lookup: CDR1 MDHEN, CDR2 SYDVKM. The CDR3 loop spans 15 amino acids. Trimming took off 5 bases at V and 4 bases at J, with 17 bases between the two ends.

J is TRBJ2-2 and V is TRBV2, with D unclear. The CDR3 covers 15 residues. With 7 bases removed from V and 2 bases from J, the gap between germline ends came to 14 bases. The V gene's germline CDR1 is SNHLY and CDR2 FYNNEI. The CDR3 reads CASKVDHGNTGELFF. DNA of the CDR3: TGTGCCAGCAAGGTGGACCATGGTAACACCGGGGAGCTGTTTTTT.